The 21 T cell receptor beta chains below all came from one sample that was sequenced in a study of spatial heterogeneity in lung cancer. Study-level findings and limits: Tumor mutation counts were tracked by expanded intratumoral alpha and beta TCR counts.

Their antigens remain unidentified. TCRdb redid the calling of the 5' RACE reads with MiXCR, one entry per CDR3 protein. The data contain more than 5,500 distinct CDR3 sequences, 4.8% of them singletons. The time point is: sample taken at primary tumor resection. The sample in question was lung tumor tissue, obtained at surgery. Receptors were obtained from a male donor with early-stage non-small cell lung cancer.

At least ten counts were recorded for this clonotype. This beta chain came through as a stray read in a library set up for alpha chains, and its size says little. This chain joins TRBV15 and TRBJ2-5; the D gene could be TRBD1 or TRBD2 (5 bases each). The CDR3 has 13 residues. CDR1 LNHNV and CDR2 YYDKDF come from the germline V gene (reference sequence). V lost 2 bases and J lost 5, with 9 bases in between. The CDR3 spells CATSRLAGETQYF. CDR3 in DNA: TGTGCCACCAGCAGACTAGCAGGGGAGACCCAGTACTTC.

The sample holds many counts of this clonotype. Because this beta chain is a stray read in a library intended to capture alpha chains, its abundance should not be given much weight. The gene calls are TRBV7-9 and TRBJ2-7; TRBD2 matches 11 bases. Germline CDR1 and CDR2: SEHNR and FQNEAQ (reference sequence). The V segment lost 0 bases and the J segment 3 bases; nucleotides outside the gene matches: 1. The CDR3 sequence is 15 residues long. CDR3 in amino acids: CASSLAGLAVYEQYF. Written as DNA, the CDR3 is TGTGCCAGCAGCTTAGCGGGACTAGCGGTCTACGAGCAGTACTTC.

This clonotype was detected many times. For a library built for alpha chains, this beta chain is a stray read; little rests on its size. V usage is TRBV27 and J usage is TRBJ1-2; TRBD1 is a possible D gene (6 bases). Per the germline V gene, CDR1 is MNHEY and CDR2 is SMNVEV (reference sequence). The CDR3 consists of 15 residues. V was trimmed by 5 bases and J by 1 base, leaving 14 bases between them. As DNA, the CDR3 is TGTGCCAGCAGTCCGTCTGGGGGACATAACTATGGCTACACCTTC. Encoded protein: CASSPSGGHNYGYTF.

Many counts were recorded for this clonotype. This beta chain is an unintended read in a library built for alpha chains; its size means little. The rearrangement links TRBV20-1 to TRBJ2-1; TRBD2 matches 13 bases. The CDR3 has 14 amino acids. Germline CDR1 is DFQATT and CDR2 is SNEGSKA (reference sequence). J lost 9 bases, V lost 5 bases, and 7 bases had no gene match. The CDR3 loop is CSALTSGRASEQFF. The CDR3 DNA is TGCAGTGCTCTTACTAGCGGGAGGGCCAGTGAGCAGTTCTTC.

This clonotype was seen a few times. In a library made to pick up alpha chains, this beta chain is a stray read with a size that means little. The V and J genes are TRBV5-4 and TRBJ2-1, with D perhaps matching TRBD2 (7 bases). Trimming pared 1 base from V and 3 bases from J, leaving 11 bases between. This CDR3 is 15 amino acids long. CDR1 is SGHNT and CDR2 is YYREEE in the germline V gene (reference sequence). The CDR3: CASSLRGAGYNEQFF. In DNA, the CDR3 is TGTGCCAGCAGCTTGCGGGGGGCCGGCTACAATGAGCAGTTCTTC.

This clonotype was found many times. Because the library targeted alpha chains, this beta chain is an off-target read whose size means little. The chain carries TRBV20-1 and TRBJ2-7; 9 nucleotides line up with TRBD1. Trimming cost V 6 bases and J 3 bases; bases outside gene matches: 9. The CDR3 spans 14 residues. Germline loops: CDR1 DFQATT, CDR2 SNEGSKA (reference sequence). The CDR3 reads CSANPGQGDYEQYF. The CDR3 DNA sequence: TGCAGTGCCAACCCGGGACAGGGAGACTACGAGCAGTACTTC.

This clonotype was recorded many times. Because the library targeted alpha chains, this beta chain is an off-target read whose size means little. The chain recombines TRBV24-1 with TRBJ2-5; D is ambiguous. Per germline, CDR1 KGHDR and CDR2 SFDVKD. The V and J ends lost 3 bases and 7 bases respectively, with 11 bases between them. The CDR3 extends over 13 amino acids. CDR3 in amino acids: CATSDNSARTQYF. The CDR3 bases are TGTGCCACCAGTGATAACAGCGCGCGGACCCAGTACTTC.

This clonotype was found many times. This beta chain is off target for a library built for alpha chains, so its abundance means little. This chain links TRBV30 with TRBJ1-1; maybe TRBD1 (5 bases). The length of the CDR3 is 13 residues. V lost 3 bases, J lost 3 bases, and 11 bases lay in between. CDR1 and CDR2 (germline): GTSNPN, SVGIG (reference sequence). Here the CDR3 reads CAWSPSRDTEAFF. The DNA of the CDR3 is TGTGCCTGGAGCCCATCCAGGGACACTGAAGCTTTCTTT.

A remark on this clonotype: This beta chain slipped into a library made for alpha chains as a stray read, so its size is not meaningful. The chain is built from TRBV5-1 and TRBJ2-5, with 16 nucleotides matching TRBD2. This CDR3 has 14 amino acids. The germline CDR1 and CDR2 sequences are SGHRS and YFSETQ. V lost 7 bases to trimming and J lost 5 bases; unmatched junction nucleotides: 2. CDR3 region: CASGTSGREETQYF. CDR3 in DNA: TGCGCCAGCGGGACTAGCGGGAGGGAGGAGACCCAGTACTTC.

This clonotype was counted at least ten times. This beta chain appears as a stray read in a library generated for alpha chains; its size is not informative. J is TRBJ1-6 and V is TRBV7-6; 7 bases align to TRBD1. The CDR3 is 15 amino acids. The V gene end was trimmed by 5 bases and the J gene end by 7 bases; junction bases not matched to a gene: 8. The germline gives CDR1 SGHVS, CDR2 FNYEAQ. This chain's CDR3 is CASSRRDSTNSPLHF. The CDR3 coding sequence is TGTGCCAGCAGCCGCCGGGACAGCACGAATTCACCCCTCCACTTT.

This clonotype was seen ten or more times. The library was prepared for alpha chains; this beta chain is a stray read, so its frequency means little. V is TRBV7-3 and J is TRBJ1-6; D remains ambiguous. The V gene's germline CDR1 is SGHTA and CDR2 FQGTGA. V was trimmed by 3 bases and J by 7 bases, leaving 10 bases between them. There are 14 residues in the CDR3. CDR3 loop: CASSFGVGNSPLHF. CDR3 coding DNA: TGTGCCAGCAGCTTTGGGGTTGGCAATTCACCCCTCCACTTT.

The table lists this clonotype with many counts. For a library built for alpha chains, this beta chain is a stray read; little rests on its size. The rearrangement joins TRBV28 to TRBJ2-2; D might be TRBD1 (5 bases). Germline V gene data show CDR1 as MDHEN and CDR2 as SYDVKM. There are 14 residues in the CDR3. Trimming pared 7 bases from V and 1 base from J, leaving 10 bases between. CDR3 region: CASTSGKNTGELFF. The CDR3 DNA follows: TGTGCCAGCACCTCAGGGAAGAACACCGGGGAGCTGTTTTTT.

This clonotype appeared many times. Within a library made for alpha chains, this beta chain is off target, and its count is uninformative. The rearrangement uses TRBV7-9 and TRBJ2-7, with 7 nucleotides matching TRBD2. The CDR3 contains 22 residues. After removal of 2 bases from V and 2 bases from J, the junction contained 27 bases not matched to a gene. Looked up from germline, CDR1 is SEHNR and CDR2 is FQNEAQ (reference sequence). CDR3 in amino acids: CASSLYGRDQAYERDQAYEQYF. The CDR3 region has the DNA TGTGCCAGCAGCTTATATGGAAGGGACCAGGCCTACGAGCGGGACCAGGCCTACGAGCAGTACTTC.

In this sample, this clonotype turned up many times. This beta chain appears as a stray read in a library generated for alpha chains; its size is not informative. J is TRBJ2-1 and V is TRBV28; 7 nucleotides match TRBD1. The CDR3 loop spans 14 amino acids. Germline lookup yields CDR1 MDHEN and CDR2 SYDVKM. The V segment lost 6 bases and the J segment 7 bases; nucleotides outside the gene matches: 9. The CDR3 loop reads CASSPGQQPNEQFF. CDR3 nucleotide sequence: TGTGCCAGCAGCCCGGGACAGCAGCCGAATGAGCAGTTCTTC.

This clonotype came up many times. This beta chain turned up in a library designed for alpha chains; as an off-target read, its abundance says little. The genes are TRBV6-5 and TRBJ1-6; no reliable D call. V was pared by 2 bases and J by 6 bases, with 2 bases between. The germline CDR1 and CDR2 sequences are MNHEY and SVGAGI. The CDR3 totals 12 residues. CDR3 sequence reads: CASSYLNSPLHF. DNA for the CDR3: TGTGCCAGCAGTTACCTTAATTCACCCCTCCACTTT.

In its sample, this clonotype is medium-sized. This beta chain slipped into a library made for alpha chains as a stray read, so its size is not meaningful. The V gene is TRBV5-1, the J gene TRBJ2-2, with a weak D call TRBD1 (6 bases). The germline V gene encodes CDR1 SGHRS and CDR2 YFSETQ. V dropped 0 bases and J dropped 0 bases, with 6 bases sitting between them. CDR3 size: 15 residues. The CDR3 bases are TGCGCCAGCAGCTTGGCAGGGGCGAACACCGGGGAGCTGTTTTTT. It specifies CASSLAGANTGELFF. Using reference TRBV5-1 and TRBJ2-2 for the parts outside the CDR3, the full variable domain is KAGVTQTPRYLIKTRGQQVTLSCSPISGHRSVSWYQQTPGQGLQFLFEYFSETQRNKGNFPGRFSGRQFSNSRSEMNVSTLELGDSALYLCASSLAGANTGELFFGEGSRLTVL.

At least ten counts were recorded for this clonotype. Within a library made for alpha chains, this beta chain is off target, and its count is uninformative. The chain joins TRBV11-1 to TRBJ2-5; D is possibly TRBD1 (6 bases). Germline-derived CDR1 and CDR2 are SGHAT and FQDESV (reference sequence). The V and J ends lost 4 bases and 5 bases respectively, with 11 bases between them. This CDR3 spans 13 amino acids. For the CDR3, the DNA is TGTGCCAGCAGCTCAGGGGCAGGGGAGACCCAGTACTTC. Protein: CASSSGAGETQYF.

This clonotype turned up a few times. In a library made to pick up alpha chains, this beta chain is a stray read with a size that means little. This chain uses TRBV20-1 with TRBJ2-3, with D perhaps TRBD2 (5 bases). The V gene lost 6 bases and the J gene lost 8 bases, with 18 bases spanning the gap. The V gene's germline CDR1 is DFQATT and CDR2 SNEGSKA (reference sequence). CDR3 length: 13 amino acids. The DNA for the CDR3 is TGCAGTGCCGACCCCTCTAGCTTCGGTACGCAGTATTTT. This codes for CSADPSSFGTQYF.

This clonotype was observed at least ten times. The library was built for alpha chains, so this beta chain is an off-target read and its size means little. This sequence joins TRBV29-1 and TRBJ2-1; 9 bases match TRBD2. V dropped 3 bases and J dropped 3; count of bases not matched to a gene: 3. Germline loops: CDR1 SQVTM, CDR2 ANQGSEA. This CDR3 has 14 amino acids. The CDR3 DNA is TGCAGCGTTGAGACTAGCGGTATCTACAATGAGCAGTTCTTC. Residues: CSVETSGIYNEQFF.

By proportion, this clonotype is medium-sized. This beta chain slipped into a library made for alpha chains as a stray read, so its size is not meaningful. The chain recombines TRBV7-9 with TRBJ2-3; TRBD1 is a possible D gene (6 bases). The CDR3 runs to 16 residues. Trimming pared 5 bases from V and 2 bases from J, leaving 17 bases between. CDR1 is SEHNR and CDR2 is FQNEAQ in the germline V gene (reference sequence). The CDR3 is CASSLHQGGDTDTQYF. CDR3 DNA: TGTGCCAGCAGCCTACACCAAGGGGGAGACACAGATACGCAGTATTTT.

This clonotype is medium-sized within its sample. A library made for alpha chains picked up this beta chain off target, so its size means little. The chain has TRBV5-5 and TRBJ1-2; D remains ambiguous. Germline V gives CDR1 SGHKS, CDR2 YYEKEE (reference sequence). This CDR3 comprises 14 residues. V was pared by 2 bases and J by 5 bases, with 13 bases between. The chain's CDR3 is CASSFESVDYGYTF. The CDR3, as DNA: TGTGCCAGCAGCTTTGAGTCAGTTGATTATGGCTACACCTTC.